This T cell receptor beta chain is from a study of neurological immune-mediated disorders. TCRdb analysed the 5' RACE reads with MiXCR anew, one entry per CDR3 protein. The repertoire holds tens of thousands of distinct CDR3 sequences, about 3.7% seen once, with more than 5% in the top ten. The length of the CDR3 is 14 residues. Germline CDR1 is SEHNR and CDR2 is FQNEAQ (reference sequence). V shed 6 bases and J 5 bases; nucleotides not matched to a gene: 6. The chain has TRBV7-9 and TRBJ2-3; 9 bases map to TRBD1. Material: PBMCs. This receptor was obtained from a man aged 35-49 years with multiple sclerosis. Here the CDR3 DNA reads TGTGCCAGCAGGCGGGACAGGGAAGGAGATACGCAGTATTTT. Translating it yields CASRRDREGDTQYF.